The entry that follows covers one TCR beta chain sequence. Its antigen is unknown. These data originate in a study of CXCR3-negative and CXCR3-positive naive CD8 T cells. Libraries were UMI-labeled 5' RACE TRB cDNA. TCRdb re-called the 5' RACE reads; every CDR3 protein appears as one record, without DNA. This sample's table has several thousand distinct CDR3 sequences. Study conclusions and caveats: Naive cells with CXCR3 showed TRB CDR3s that were more hydrophobic than those in CXCR3-negative naive cells. Naive cells used TRBV-TRBJ genes in much the same way whether CXCR3-negative or CXCR3-positive; memory cells did not.

CDR3 length equals 14 residues. Germline V lookup: CDR1 SGHRS, CDR2 YFSETQ. Sample: naive CXCR3+ CD8+ T cells from blood. Noted subset: CD45RO-CCR7+CD27+CD95- naive CD8+ T cells expressing CXCR3 (TNR3+). The chain has TRBV5-1 and TRBJ2-5; no DNA is available, so the TRBD2 call from TCRdb remains unchecked. This clonotype was obtained from a human donor in good health. Some clones in this sample may be carry-over from other donors' samples. CDR3 sequence reads: CASSLAPEEETQYF.